The next 27 T cell receptor beta chains were all read from a single sample in a study of T-cell reconstitution after alpha-beta-depleted transplantation in children. Unique molecular identifiers tagged the TCRbeta library. TCRdb reprocessed the PCR reads with MiXCR, giving one entry per CDR3 protein. Here the sample spans a few hundred thousand distinct CDR3 sequences, around 18% being singletons. Material: PBMCs from the stem cell graft donor, obtained from the stem cell graft. The receptors were gathered from a human donor who donated a stem cell graft to a child with acute lymphoblastic leukemia.

Here the CDR3 DNA reads TGTGCCAGCAGTTACGAGGCTGAAGCTTTCTTT. This codes for CASSYEAEAFF. The V gene is TRBV6-6, the J gene TRBJ1-1; no firm D call. Between the trimmed V and J ends, which lost 2 bases and 6 bases, there was a span of 4 bases. The CDR3 has 11 residues. CDR1 and CDR2 from the germline V gene are MNHNY and SVGAGI (reference sequence).

The rearrangement uses TRBV5-1 and TRBJ2-7, with unresolved D. V was pared by 4 bases and J by 5 bases, with 10 bases between. The CDR3 is 12 amino acids. Germline lookup yields CDR1 SGHRS and CDR2 YFSETQ. The CDR3 bases are TGCGCCAGCAGCCCCGACGGCCACGAGCAGTACTTC. Its protein is CASSPDGHEQYF.

This clonotype was observed many times. The V gene is TRBV27, the J gene TRBJ1-5; D is undetermined. The CDR3 is made up of 13 amino acids. The V end lost 2 bases, the J end lost 5 bases, and 7 bases lay between the germline ends. Germline-derived CDR1 and CDR2 are MNHEY and SMNVEV (reference sequence). The CDR3 loop is CASSLRGDQPQHF. The CDR3 DNA reads as TGTGCCAGCAGTTTAAGAGGTGATCAGCCCCAGCATTTT.

The chain combines TRBV20-1 with TRBJ2-3, with a weak D call TRBD2 (5 bases). CDR3 length: 14 residues. Germline CDR1 DFQATT, CDR2 SNEGSKA (reference sequence). Deletions cut 3 bases from V and 2 bases from J, with 12 bases between. The CDR3 nucleotides read TGCAGTGCTAGGGACTCCGCATCCACAGATACGCAGTATTTT. Encoded protein: CSARDSASTDTQYF.

This chain uses TRBV24-1 with TRBJ2-5, with D possibly being TRBD2 (5 bases). The length of the CDR3 is 15 residues. Trimming stripped 1 base from V and 2 bases from J, with 10 bases between. Germline loops: CDR1 KGHDR, CDR2 SFDVKD. As DNA, the CDR3 is TGTGCCACCAGTGATTTTGCGGGCCTACAAGAGACCCAGTACTTC. It codes for CATSDFAGLQETQYF.

The V call is TRBV5-5, the J call TRBJ1-1; maybe TRBD1 (5 bases). CDR1 SGHKS and CDR2 YYEKEE come from the germline V gene (reference sequence). V was shortened by 2 bases and J by 3 bases, with 14 bases between the two germline ends. The length of the CDR3 is 15 residues. The CDR3 DNA follows: TGTGCCAGCAGCTTCGGGACGGTCCCCCACACTGAAGCTTTCTTT. Encoded protein: CASSFGTVPHTEAFF.

V is TRBV5-1 and J is TRBJ2-5, with 8 bases identical to TRBD2. From germline, CDR1 is SGHRS and CDR2 YFSETQ. CDR3 length equals 16 residues. Trimming removed 0 bases from V and 5 bases from J; junction bases left unmatched: 9. The CDR3 spells CASSLAGGDMRETQYF. As DNA, the CDR3 is TGCGCCAGCAGCTTGGCCGGGGGGGACATGAGGGAGACCCAGTACTTC.

This clonotype came up a few times. The rearrangement uses TRBV6-5 and TRBJ2-7, with 14 bases fitting TRBD2. Trimming removed 3 bases from V and 2 bases from J; junction bases left unmatched: 3. CDR3 length equals 16 residues. CDR1 and CDR2 (germline): MNHEY, SVGAGI. The CDR3 nucleotides read TGTGCCAGCAGTTATTCGACTAGCGGGAGGGCCTACGAGCAGTACTTC. Translated: CASSYSTSGRAYEQYF.

The chain combines TRBV9 with TRBJ1-4; TRBD1 matches at 10 bases. Per germline, CDR1 SGDLS and CDR2 YYNGEE. This CDR3 contains 15 residues. V shed 2 bases and J 6 bases; nucleotides not matched to a gene: 4. The CDR3 DNA reads as TGTGCCAGCAGCGTCACCGGGACAGGGGATGAAAAACTGTTTTTT. This codes for CASSVTGTGDEKLFF.

This clonotype showed up just a few times. The J gene is TRBJ2-7, the V gene TRBV27, with D maybe TRBD2 (6 bases). V was clipped by 7 bases and J by 5 bases, with 24 bases between them. The CDR3 runs 16 residues. Germline V gene data show CDR1 as MNHEY and CDR2 as SMNVEV (reference sequence). DNA of the CDR3: TGTGCCAGCACGTTCCTGGCGGCGGGGACTCTACACGAGCAGTACTTC. Translated: CASTFLAAGTLHEQYF.

This clonotype was recorded a few times. The chain recombines TRBV5-1 with TRBJ2-5, with D perhaps TRBD2 (6 bases). Per the germline V gene, CDR1 is SGHRS and CDR2 is YFSETQ. Trimming left V 4 bases short and J 5 bases short, with 24 bases between. CDR3 length: 17 residues. CDR3 sequence (DNA): TGCGCCAGCAGCCCCGGAAGGACTACTGCGATCCGGGAGACCCAGTACTTC. As protein: CASSPGRTTAIRETQYF.

The V gene is TRBV6-5, the J gene TRBJ1-5; D is ambiguous. The V gene lost 2 bases and the J gene lost 1 base, with 9 bases spanning the gap. The CDR3 is made up of 15 amino acids. Germline-derived CDR1 and CDR2 are MNHEY and SVGAGI. The CDR3 nucleotides read TGTGCCAGCAGTTACGGAGCTTGGAGCAATCAGCCCCAGCATTTT. Amino acids: CASSYGAWSNQPQHF.

CDR3 residues: CASSDSGQSPYEQYF. In DNA, the CDR3 is TGTGCCAGCAGTGATTCGGGACAGTCTCCCTACGAGCAGTACTTC. V and J are TRBV2 and TRBJ2-7, with 7 positions matching TRBD1. The V segment lost 3 bases and the J segment 2 bases; nucleotides outside the gene matches: 7. Germline loops: CDR1 SNHLY, CDR2 FYNNEI. The CDR3 has 15 residues. Full variable domain (remainder filled in from reference TRBV2 and TRBJ2-7): EPEVTQTPSHQVTQMGQEVILRCVPISNHLYFYWYRQILGQKVEFLVSFYNNEISEKSEIFDDQFSVERPDGSNFTLKIRSTKLEDSAMYFCASSDSGQSPYEQYFGPGTRLTVT.

This clonotype appeared many times. This chain uses TRBV25-1 with TRBJ1-1, with D perhaps TRBD1 (5 bases). Trimming shortened V by 4 bases and J by 2 bases, and 8 bases separated the two germline ends. CDR3 length equals 13 residues. The germline gives CDR1 MGHDK, CDR2 SYGVNS. As DNA, the CDR3 is TGTGCCAGCAGTGCTGGGGGAAACACTGAAGCTTTCTTT. Protein: CASSAGGNTEAFF.

Only a few counts were recorded for this clonotype. The V and J genes are TRBV20-1 and TRBJ2-1, with TRBD2 identical over 9 bases. The germline CDR1 and CDR2 sequences are DFQATT and SNEGSKA (reference sequence). J was trimmed by 6 bases and V by 0 bases; bases with no gene match: 9. There are 16 residues in the CDR3. The chain's CDR3 is CSARDPGGLAFNEQFF. CDR3 bases: TGCAGTGCTAGAGATCCTGGGGGACTAGCTTTCAATGAGCAGTTCTTC.

The chain uses TRBV4-1 and TRBJ2-7, with TRBD2 identical over 10 bases. Trimming at V came to 3 bases and at J to 6 bases, leaving 14 bases not matched to a gene. The CDR3 consists of 17 residues. Per the germline V gene, CDR1 is MGHRA and CDR2 is YSYEKL. The DNA for the CDR3 is TGCGCCAGCAGCCAGGGCACGAGCGGGAGGGCTGGAGGCGAGCAGTACTTC. It is translated as CASSQGTSGRAGGEQYF.

This clonotype appeared a few times. J is TRBJ2-7 and V is TRBV12-3 or TRBV12-4; TRBD1 aligns across 8 bases. The CDR3 sequence is 15 residues long. Trimming removed 6 bases from V and 3 bases from J; junction bases left unmatched: 10. The CDR3 DNA follows: TGTGCCAGCAGCCCGACAGGGGCGGACCACTACGAGCAGTACTTC. It encodes CASSPTGADHYEQYF.

This clonotype was observed a handful of times. CDR3 amino acids: CSARPTRAEPRVGQYF. The CDR3 nucleotides are TGCAGTGCTAGACCCACGAGGGCGGAGCCAAGAGTCGGCCAGTACTTC. The chain couples TRBV20-1 to TRBJ2-5, with D possibly matching TRBD2 (5 bases). The CDR3 is 16 residues long. The V gene lost 2 bases and the J gene lost 10 bases, with 26 bases spanning the gap. CDR1 DFQATT and CDR2 SNEGSKA come from the germline V gene (reference sequence).

The chain couples TRBV5-1 to TRBJ2-7; D is unclear. Trimming stripped 1 base from V and 7 bases from J, with 12 bases between. The V gene's germline CDR1 is SGHRS and CDR2 YFSETQ. CDR3 length: 13 amino acids. The CDR3 loop reads CASSLRSVWEQYF. The CDR3 DNA reads as TGCGCCAGCAGCTTGAGGTCTGTATGGGAGCAGTACTTC. The variable domain in full, completed from reference TRBV5-1 and TRBJ2-7, reads KAGVTQTPRYLIKTRGQQVTLSCSPISGHRSVSWYQQTPGQGLQFLFEYFSETQRNKGNFPGRFSGRQFSNSRSEMNVSTLELGDSALYLCASSLRSVWEQYFGPGTRLTVT.

This clonotype was counted a few times. The CDR3 DNA reads TGTGCCAGCAGCCCCTCCGGCCAAGGGGTACCGGCAGATACGCAGTATTTT. This encodes CASSPSGQGVPADTQYF. The rearrangement joins TRBV7-3 to TRBJ2-3, with D tentatively TRBD1 (5 bases). The CDR3 is 17 amino acids. The V gene lost 5 bases and the J gene lost 4 bases, with 22 bases spanning the gap. Per the germline V gene, CDR1 is SGHTA and CDR2 is FQGTGA.

Only a few counts were recorded for this clonotype. This chain uses TRBV5-1 with TRBJ2-7; D not certain. The CDR3 runs 15 residues. Germline V gene sequence: CDR1 SGHRS, CDR2 YFSETQ. V was cut by 0 bases and J by 0 bases, with 10 bases left in between. The DNA of the CDR3 is TGCGCCAGCAGCTTGGGTATATATCGCTCCTACGAGCAGTACTTC. It translates to CASSLGIYRSYEQYF.

CDR3 sequence (DNA): TGTGCCAGCAGCGACCTGGCGTCGGAGCAGTTCTTC. It encodes CASSDLASEQFF. V usage is TRBV11-3 and J usage is TRBJ2-1; no clear D gene. With 5 bases removed from V and 10 bases from J, the gap between germline ends came to 12 bases. Germline loops: CDR1 SGHNT, CDR2 YENEEA. The CDR3 is 12 amino acids. Using reference TRBV11-3 and TRBJ2-1 for the parts outside the CDR3, the full variable domain is EAGVVQSPRYKIIEKKQPVAFWCNPISGHNTLYWYLQNLGQGPELLIRYENEEAVDDSQLPKDRFSAERLKGVDSTLKIQPAELGDSAVYLCASSDLASEQFFGPGTRLTVL.

This clonotype appeared a few times. A much larger clone lies a single base off, so this may be a read error. The rearrangement links TRBV5-1 to TRBJ2-7; D uncertain. The CDR3 runs to 11 residues. Deletions cut 0 bases from V and 5 bases from J, with 3 bases between. Germline V gene lookup returns CDR1 SGHRS and CDR2 YFSETQ. CDR3 DNA sequence: TGCGCCAGCAGCTTGGACGACGAGCAGTACTTC. It specifies CASSLDDEQYF. The full variable domain, completed using reference TRBV5-1 and TRBJ2-7, is KAGVTQTPRYLIKTRGQQVTLSCSPISGHRSVSWYQQTPGQGLQFLFEYFSETQRNKGNFPGRFSGRQFSNSRSEMNVSTLELGDSALYLCASSLDDEQYFGPGTRLTVT.

The chain carries TRBV11-2 and TRBJ2-3; D unresolved. V was trimmed by 5 bases and J by 2 bases, leaving 5 bases between them. Per germline, CDR1 SGHAT and CDR2 FQNNGV. The CDR3 extends over 12 amino acids. Here the CDR3 reads CASSDATDTQYF. The DNA of the CDR3 is TGTGCCAGCAGCGATGCCACAGATACGCAGTATTTT.

V gene TRBV15 combines with J gene TRBJ1-3; 8 bases are shared with TRBD1. Germline values: CDR1 LNHNV, CDR2 YYDKDF (reference sequence). After removal of 1 base from V and 0 bases from J, the junction contained 5 bases not matched to a gene. The CDR3 sequence is 17 residues long. The DNA of the CDR3 is TGTGCCACCAGCAGAGCCTGGACAGGGACCTCTGGAAACACCATATATTTT. Amino acid sequence: CATSRAWTGTSGNTIYF.

The chain employs TRBV18 and TRBJ2-1; D is undetermined. This CDR3 has 12 amino acids. Germline V gene lookup returns CDR1 KGHSH and CDR2 LQKENI. The ends were cut back, 3 bases at V and 9 bases at J, with 9 bases in the middle. CDR3 nucleotide sequence: TGTGCCAGCTCACCGGACGAGTTTGAGCAGTTCTTC. Amino acids: CASSPDEFEQFF.

About this clonotype itself: A much more abundant neighbour one base away suggests this may be a read error. V usage is TRBV29-1 and J usage is TRBJ2-1; D is unresolved. The germline V and J ends were trimmed by 7 bases and 2 bases, with 18 bases remaining between them. The CDR3 consists of 15 residues. Germline loops: CDR1 SQVTM, CDR2 ANQGSEA. CDR3 region: CSAGEPRGAYNEQFF. Here the CDR3 DNA reads TGCAGCGCCGGAGAGCCTCGCGGAGCCTACAATGAGCAGTTCTTC.